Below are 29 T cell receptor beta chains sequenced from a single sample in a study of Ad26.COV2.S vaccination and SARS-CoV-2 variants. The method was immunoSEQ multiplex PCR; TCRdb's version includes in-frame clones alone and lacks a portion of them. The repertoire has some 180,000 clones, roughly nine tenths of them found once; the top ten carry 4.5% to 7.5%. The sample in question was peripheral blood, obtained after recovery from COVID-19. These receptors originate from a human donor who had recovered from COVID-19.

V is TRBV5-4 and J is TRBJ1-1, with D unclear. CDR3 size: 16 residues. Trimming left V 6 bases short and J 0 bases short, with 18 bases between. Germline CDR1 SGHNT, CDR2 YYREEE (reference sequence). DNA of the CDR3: TGTGCCAGCACCTATGGGGTCGGATTATTGAACACTGAAGCTTTCTTT. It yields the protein CASTYGVGLLNTEAFF.

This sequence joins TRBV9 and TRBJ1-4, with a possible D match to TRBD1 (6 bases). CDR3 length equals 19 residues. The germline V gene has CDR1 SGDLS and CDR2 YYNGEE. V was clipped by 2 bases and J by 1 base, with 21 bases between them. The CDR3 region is CASSVGPRGVEGTNEKLFF. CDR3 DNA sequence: TGTGCCAGCAGCGTGGGGCCCAGGGGAGTTGAGGGAACTAATGAAAAACTGTTTTTT.

CDR3 bases: TGTGCCAGCACGACGGGAGGAAGGGAGACCCAGTACTTC. Residues: CASTTGGRETQYF. This chain uses TRBV6-5 with TRBJ2-5; 7 nucleotides agree with TRBD2. V shed 7 bases and J 5 bases; nucleotides not matched to a gene: 7. The CDR3 spans 13 residues. The germline V gene encodes CDR1 MNHEY and CDR2 SVGAGI.

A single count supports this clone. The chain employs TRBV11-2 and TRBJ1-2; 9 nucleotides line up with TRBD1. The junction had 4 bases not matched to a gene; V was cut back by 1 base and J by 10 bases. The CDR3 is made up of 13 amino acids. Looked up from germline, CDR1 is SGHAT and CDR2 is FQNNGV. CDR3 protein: CASSLGQGVDYTF. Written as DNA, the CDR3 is TGTGCCAGCAGCTTAGGACAGGGGGTTGACTACACCTTC. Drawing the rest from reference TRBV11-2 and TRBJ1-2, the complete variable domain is EAGVAQSPRYKIIEKRQSVAFWCNPISGHATLYWYQQILGQGPKLLIQFQNNGVVDDSQLPKDRFSAERLKGVDSTLKIQPAKLEDSAVYLCASSLGQGVDYTFGSGTRLTVV.

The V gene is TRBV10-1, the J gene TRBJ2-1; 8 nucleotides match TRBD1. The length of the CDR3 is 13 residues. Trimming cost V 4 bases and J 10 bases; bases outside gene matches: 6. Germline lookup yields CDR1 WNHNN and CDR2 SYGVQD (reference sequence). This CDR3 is CASSVQGVKEQFF. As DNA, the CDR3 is TGCGCCAGCAGTGTACAGGGGGTCAAGGAGCAGTTCTTC.

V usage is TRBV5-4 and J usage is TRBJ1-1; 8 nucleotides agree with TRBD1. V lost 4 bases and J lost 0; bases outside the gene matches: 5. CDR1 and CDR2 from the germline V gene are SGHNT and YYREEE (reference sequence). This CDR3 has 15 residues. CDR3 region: CASSPQGAMNTEAFF. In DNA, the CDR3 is TGTGCCAGCAGCCCGCAGGGGGCGATGAACACTGAAGCTTTCTTT.

The CDR3 nucleotides read TGTGCCAGCAGCTTAAATAAAGATACGCAGTATTTT. This translates into CASSLNKDTQYF. The V and J genes are TRBV7-9 and TRBJ2-3; D remains unclear. The germline V gene encodes CDR1 SEHNR and CDR2 FQNEAQ (reference sequence). The CDR3 is 12 residues long. Trimming shortened V by 2 bases and J by 5 bases, and 5 bases separated the two germline ends.

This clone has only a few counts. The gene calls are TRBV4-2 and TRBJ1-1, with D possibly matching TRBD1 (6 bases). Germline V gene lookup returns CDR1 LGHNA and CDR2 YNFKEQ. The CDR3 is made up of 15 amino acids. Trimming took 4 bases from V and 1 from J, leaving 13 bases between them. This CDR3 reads CASSPEGGWNTEAFF. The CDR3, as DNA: TGTGCCAGCAGCCCCGAGGGGGGATGGAACACTGAAGCTTTCTTT.

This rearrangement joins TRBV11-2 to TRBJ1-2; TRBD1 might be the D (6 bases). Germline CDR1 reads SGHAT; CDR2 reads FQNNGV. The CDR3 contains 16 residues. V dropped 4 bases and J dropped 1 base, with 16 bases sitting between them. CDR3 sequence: CASSSPTGTRNYGYTF. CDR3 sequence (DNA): TGTGCCAGCAGCTCCCCCACCGGGACACGTAACTATGGCTACACCTTC.

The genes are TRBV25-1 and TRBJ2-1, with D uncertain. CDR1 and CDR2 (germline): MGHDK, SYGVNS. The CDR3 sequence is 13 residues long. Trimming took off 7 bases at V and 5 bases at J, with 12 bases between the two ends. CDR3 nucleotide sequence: TGTGCCAGCAATCTGATTGGGGACAATGAGCAGTTCTTC. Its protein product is CASNLIGDNEQFF. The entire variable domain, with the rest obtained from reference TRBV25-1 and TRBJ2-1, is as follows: EADIYQTPRYLVIGTGKKITLECSQTMGHDKMYWYQQDPGMELHLIHYSYGVNSTEKGDLSSESTVSRIRTEHFPLTLESARPSHTSQYLCASNLIGDNEQFFGPGTRLTVL.

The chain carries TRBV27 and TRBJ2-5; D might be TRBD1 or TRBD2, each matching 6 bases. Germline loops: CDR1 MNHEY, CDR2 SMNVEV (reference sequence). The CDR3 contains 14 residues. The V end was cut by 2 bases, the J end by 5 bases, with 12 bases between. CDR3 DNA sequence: TGTGCCAGCAGTTTAGTGGGGGGCGTCGAGACCCAGTACTTC. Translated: CASSLVGGVETQYF.

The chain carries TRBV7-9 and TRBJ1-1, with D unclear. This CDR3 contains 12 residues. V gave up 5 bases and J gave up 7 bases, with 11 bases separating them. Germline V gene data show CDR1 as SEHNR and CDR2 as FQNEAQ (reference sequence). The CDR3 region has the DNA TGTGCCAGCAGCCAGAGGGCACTTGAAGCTTTCTTT. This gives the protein CASSQRALEAFF.

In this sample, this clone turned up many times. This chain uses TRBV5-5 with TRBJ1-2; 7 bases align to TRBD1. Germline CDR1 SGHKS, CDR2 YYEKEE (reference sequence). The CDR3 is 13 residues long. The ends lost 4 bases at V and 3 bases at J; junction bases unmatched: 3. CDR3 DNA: TGTGCCAGCAGCACTGACAGGGACTATGGCTACACCTTC. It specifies CASSTDRDYGYTF.

This chain's CDR3 is CASSGPVVRTGELFF. The CDR3 bases are TGTGCCAGCAGCGGACCTGTGGTGAGGACCGGGGAGCTGTTTTTT. The chain couples TRBV9 to TRBJ2-2; D gene uncertain. Germline lookup yields CDR1 SGDLS and CDR2 YYNGEE. The ends were cut back, 3 bases at V and 5 bases at J, with 14 bases in the middle. The CDR3 totals 15 residues.

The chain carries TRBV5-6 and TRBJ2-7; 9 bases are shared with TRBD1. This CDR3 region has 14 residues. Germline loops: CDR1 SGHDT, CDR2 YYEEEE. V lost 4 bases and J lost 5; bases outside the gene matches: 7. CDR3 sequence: CASSQRQGVDEQYF. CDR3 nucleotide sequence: TGTGCCAGCAGCCAACGACAGGGGGTGGACGAGCAGTACTTC. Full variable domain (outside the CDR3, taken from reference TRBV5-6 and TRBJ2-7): DAGVTQSPTHLIKTRGQQVTLRCSPKSGHDTVSWYQQALGQGPQFIFQYYEEEERQRGNFPDRFSGHQFPNYSSELNVNALLLGDSALYLCASSQRQGVDEQYFGPGTRLTVT.

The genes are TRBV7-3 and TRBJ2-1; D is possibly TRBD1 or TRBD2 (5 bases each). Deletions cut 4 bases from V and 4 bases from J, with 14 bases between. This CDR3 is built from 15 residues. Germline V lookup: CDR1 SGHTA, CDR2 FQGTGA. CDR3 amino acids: CASSSPGLQYNEQFF. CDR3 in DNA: TGTGCCAGCAGCTCCCCGGGGCTGCAATACAATGAGCAGTTCTTC. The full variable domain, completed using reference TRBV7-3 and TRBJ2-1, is GAGVSQTPSNKVTEKGKYVELRCDPISGHTALYWYRQSLGQGPEFLIYFQGTGAADDSGLPNDRFFAVRPEGSVSTLKIQRTERGDSAVYLCASSSPGLQYNEQFFGPGTRLTVL.

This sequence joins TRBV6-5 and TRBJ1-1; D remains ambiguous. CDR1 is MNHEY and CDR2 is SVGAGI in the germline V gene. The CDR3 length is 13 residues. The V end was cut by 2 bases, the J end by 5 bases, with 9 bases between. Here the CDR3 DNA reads TGTGCCAGCAGTTACCAAGGGTGGACTGAAGCTTTCTTT. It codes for CASSYQGWTEAFF.

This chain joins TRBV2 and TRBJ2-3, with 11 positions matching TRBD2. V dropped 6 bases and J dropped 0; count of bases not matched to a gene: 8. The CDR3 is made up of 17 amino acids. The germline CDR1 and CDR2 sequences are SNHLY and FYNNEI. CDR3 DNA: TGTGCCAGCAGCCGACTGGGACTAGCGGTTAGCACAGATACGCAGTATTTT. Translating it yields CASSRLGLAVSTDTQYF.

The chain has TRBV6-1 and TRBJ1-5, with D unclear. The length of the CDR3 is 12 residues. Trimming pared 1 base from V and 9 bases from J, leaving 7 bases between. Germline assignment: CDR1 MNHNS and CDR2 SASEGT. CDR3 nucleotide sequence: TGTGCCAGCAGTGAAGGGGAGAGGCCCCAGCATTTT. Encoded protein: CASSEGERPQHF.

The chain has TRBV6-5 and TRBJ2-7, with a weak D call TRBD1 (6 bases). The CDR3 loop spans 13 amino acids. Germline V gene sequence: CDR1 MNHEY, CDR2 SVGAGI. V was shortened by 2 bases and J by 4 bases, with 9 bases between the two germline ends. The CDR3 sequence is CASSYTTGYEQYF. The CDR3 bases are TGTGCCAGCAGTTACACCACAGGGTACGAGCAGTACTTC.

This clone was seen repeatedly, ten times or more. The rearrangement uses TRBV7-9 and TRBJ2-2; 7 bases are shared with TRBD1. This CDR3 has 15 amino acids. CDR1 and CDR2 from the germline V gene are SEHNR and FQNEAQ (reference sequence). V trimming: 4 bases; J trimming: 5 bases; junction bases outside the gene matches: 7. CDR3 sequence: CASSYTTGSTGELFF. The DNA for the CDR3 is TGTGCCAGCAGCTATACGACAGGGAGTACCGGGGAGCTGTTTTTT.

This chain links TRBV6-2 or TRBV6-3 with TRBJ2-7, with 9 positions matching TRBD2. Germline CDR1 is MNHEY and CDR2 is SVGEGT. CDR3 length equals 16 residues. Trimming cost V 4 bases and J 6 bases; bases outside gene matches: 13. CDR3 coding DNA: TGTGCCAGCAGTTCCAAGCGGGAGGCTCCGGGGGGCGAGCAGTACTTC. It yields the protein CASSSKREAPGGEQYF.

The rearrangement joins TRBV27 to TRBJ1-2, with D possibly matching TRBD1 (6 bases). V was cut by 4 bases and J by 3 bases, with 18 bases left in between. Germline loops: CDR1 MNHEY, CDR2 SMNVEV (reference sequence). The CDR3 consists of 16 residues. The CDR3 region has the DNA TGTGCCAGCAGTTGGGGCCGCCGCGACAGGCACTATGGCTACACCTTC. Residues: CASSWGRRDRHYGYTF.

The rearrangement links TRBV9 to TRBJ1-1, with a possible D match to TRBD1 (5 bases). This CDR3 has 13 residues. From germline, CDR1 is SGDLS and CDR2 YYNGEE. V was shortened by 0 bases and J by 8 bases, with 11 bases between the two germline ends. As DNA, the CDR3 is TGTGCCAGCAGCGTAGAGGGGTTGGGAGAAGCTTTCTTT. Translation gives CASSVEGLGEAFF.

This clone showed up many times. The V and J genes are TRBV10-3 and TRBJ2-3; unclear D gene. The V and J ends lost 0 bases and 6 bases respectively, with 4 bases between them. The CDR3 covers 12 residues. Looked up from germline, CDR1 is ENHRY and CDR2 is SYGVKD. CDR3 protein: CAISESGDTQYF. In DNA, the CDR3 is TGTGCCATCAGTGAGTCTGGGGATACGCAGTATTTT.

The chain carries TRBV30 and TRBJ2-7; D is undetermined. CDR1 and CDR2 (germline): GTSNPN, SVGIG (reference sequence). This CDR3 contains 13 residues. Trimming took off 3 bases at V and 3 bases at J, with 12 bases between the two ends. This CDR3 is CAWSVQNFYEQYF. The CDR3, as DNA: TGTGCCTGGAGCGTACAGAATTTCTACGAGCAGTACTTC.

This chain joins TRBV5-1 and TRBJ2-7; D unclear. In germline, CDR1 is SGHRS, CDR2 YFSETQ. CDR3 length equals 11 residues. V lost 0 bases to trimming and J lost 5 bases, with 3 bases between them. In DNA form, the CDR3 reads TGCGCCAGCAGCTTGGCTAACGAGCAGTACTTC. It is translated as CASSLANEQYF.

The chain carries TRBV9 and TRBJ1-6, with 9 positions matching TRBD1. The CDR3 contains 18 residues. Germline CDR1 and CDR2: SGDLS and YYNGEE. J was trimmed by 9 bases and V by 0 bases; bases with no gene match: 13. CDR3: CASSVGLFRGQGISPLHF. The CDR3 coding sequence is TGTGCCAGCAGCGTAGGTCTTTTCCGTGGACAGGGGATTTCACCCCTCCACTTT.

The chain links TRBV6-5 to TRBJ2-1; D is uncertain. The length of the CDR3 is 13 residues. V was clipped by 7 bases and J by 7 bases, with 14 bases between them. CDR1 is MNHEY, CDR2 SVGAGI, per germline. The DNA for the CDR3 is TGTGCCAGCACCCCCGTGGAGCGTAATGAGCAGTTCTTC. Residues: CASTPVERNEQFF.